A selection of T cell receptor beta chains follows, all from one sample in a study of regulatory T cells in long-lasting Graves disease. TCRdb redid the calling of the multiplex PCR reads with MiXCR, one entry per CDR3 protein. The data contain roughly 500,000 distinct CDR3 sequences, more than 20% of them singletons. The sample in question was peripheral blood mononuclear cells (PBMCs), obtained when the disease was refractory, from a patient treated with antithyroid drugs. The receptors here all came from a female donor with Graves disease. The CDR3 runs from the conserved cysteine through the conserved F or W. A D gene is named only where the DNA matches it firmly. Not every row has a clone size; where given, it reads once, few, many or a size class.

j_call d_call clone_size v_call cdr3_nt cdr3_aa
TRBJ2-1 NA NA TRBV15 TGTGCCACCGCTAAGGACACCTACAATGAGCAGTTCTTC CATAKDTYNEQFF
TRBJ2-4 NA NA TRBV7-9 TGTGCCAGCAGCTTGGGTTTAATAGCCAAAAACATTCAGTACTTC CASSLGLIAKNIQYF
TRBJ2-5 NA many TRBV2 TGTGCCACGCAGGCGGGGTACCAAGAGACCCAGTACTTC CATQAGYQETQYF
TRBJ1-1 NA few TRBV15 TGTGCCACCAGCAGAAATCCGACAGGCATGAACACTGAAGCTTTCTTT CATSRNPTGMNTEAFF
TRBJ1-1 NA NA TRBV7-6 TGTGCCAGCAGCCATCCCCCCGGGGGGATCACTGAAGCTTTCTTT CASSHPPGGITEAFF
TRBJ2-7 TRBD2 many TRBV28 TGTGCCAGCAGTCCCCCCCTAAGCGGGAGGGCGCCCGAGCAGTACTTC CASSPPLSGRAPEQYF
TRBJ1-2 NA once TRBV28 TGTGCCAGCAGTTCAAGGGATCCCTATGGCTACACCTTC CASSSRDPYGYTF
TRBJ2-3 NA NA TRBV11-2 TGTGCCAGCAGCTTAGATATTACGGGAAACACAGATACGCAGTATTTT CASSLDITGNTDTQYF
TRBJ2-7 TRBD2 many TRBV11-2 TGTGCCAGCAGCTTAAAGACTAGCGGGATGAGTGAGCAGTACTTC CASSLKTSGMSEQYF
TRBJ2-3 NA NA TRBV7-9 TGTGCCAGCGGCGTGAACAGGCTAAGCACAGATACGCAGTATTTT CASGVNRLSTDTQYF
TRBJ1-2 NA many TRBV12-3/TRBV12-4 TGTGCCAGCAGTATCCGCCACAGGGCTCCTTTGGGCTACACCTTC CASSIRHRAPLGYTF